This entry lists 28 T cell receptor beta chains sequenced from one sample in a study of control samples from healthy donors and cancer patients (dated by TCRdb to 2020 to 2022). Libraries came from the immunoSEQ multiplex PCR assay. As stored in TCRdb, this immuneACCESS dataset retains in-frame rearrangements with V and J assigned. A fraction of the clones does not appear; measured against another copy, unresolved V genes explain less than half of the discrepancy, and the remainder lacks a known reason. Recorded for this sample are around 90,000 clones; 85% to 90% of them occurred a single time. The top ten constitute 2% to 2.5% of the sample. Sequences were obtained from blood. Receptor source: a woman between 35 and 50 years old in good health.

The rearrangement joins TRBV25-1 to TRBJ2-1, with 8 bases that match TRBD2. The CDR3 totals 16 residues. Germline lookup yields CDR1 MGHDK and CDR2 SYGVNS. With V trimmed by 3 bases and J by 9 bases, 13 bases remained unmatched. The CDR3 DNA is TGTGCCAGCAGTGACCCCAGATCGGGGGGGCGGTCTGAGCAGTTCTTC. Residues: CASSDPRSGGRSEQFF.

This clone has just one count. This chain uses TRBV5-1 with TRBJ1-1; TRBD1 aligns across 8 bases. Trimming cost V 2 bases and J 1 base; bases outside gene matches: 1. Germline-derived CDR1 and CDR2 are SGHRS and YFSETQ. The CDR3 totals 14 residues. The CDR3 DNA reads as TGCGCCAGCAGCTTCAGGGGGCGGAACACTGAAGCTTTCTTT. Translated: CASSFRGRNTEAFF.

This chain links TRBV10-3 with TRBJ2-3; TRBD2 is a possible D gene (5 bases). V was shortened by 10 bases and J by 14 bases, with 19 bases between the two germline ends. Germline lookup yields CDR1 ENHRY and CDR2 SYGVKD. The CDR3 is made up of 11 amino acids. CDR3 sequence: CATPQLEGMYF. The DNA for the CDR3 is TGTGCCACCCCACAACTAGAAGGTATGTATTTT.

The rearrangement links TRBV2 to TRBJ2-5; D is unresolved. The CDR3 sequence is 13 residues long. Germline-derived CDR1 and CDR2 are SNHLY and FYNNEI. V lost 3 bases, J lost 5 bases, and 10 bases lay in between. DNA for the CDR3: TGTGCCAGCAGTGATGGCATAACGGAGACCCAGTACTTC. Amino acids: CASSDGITETQYF.

V is TRBV15 and J is TRBJ2-7, with TRBD2 matching over 10 bases. The CDR3 has 15 residues. Germline values: CDR1 LNHNV, CDR2 YYDKDF (reference sequence). V shed 0 bases and J 6 bases; nucleotides not matched to a gene: 5. The CDR3 DNA reads as TGTGCCACCAGCAGAGATGGAGCGGGGGGGACCGAGCAGTACTTC. Its translation is CATSRDGAGGTEQYF.

The CDR3 nucleotides are TGTGCCTGGAAGAGGGGGACTAGCGGCCAAGAGACCCAGTACTTC. Translated: CAWKRGTSGQETQYF. The rearrangement uses TRBV30 and TRBJ2-5; 11 nucleotides agree with TRBD2. V lost 4 bases and J lost 1; bases outside the gene matches: 5. CDR1 is GTSNPN, CDR2 SVGIG, per germline (reference sequence). The CDR3 loop spans 15 amino acids.

The chain employs TRBV4-3 and TRBJ1-1; D remains ambiguous. Per germline, CDR1 LGHNA and CDR2 YSLEER. V was cut by 1 base and J by 3 bases, with 6 bases left in between. The length of the CDR3 is 13 residues. The DNA of the CDR3 is TGCGCCAGCAGCCAAGGGGCCTACACTGAAGCTTTCTTT. This gives the protein CASSQGAYTEAFF.

This clone was picked up a small number of times. V gene TRBV6-1 combines with J gene TRBJ1-2; D not resolved. The CDR3 runs 15 residues. The ends were cut back, 2 bases at V and 8 bases at J, with 18 bases in the middle. CDR1 and CDR2 from the germline V gene are MNHNS and SASEGT. CDR3 protein: CASSELMAGPGGYTF. CDR3 in DNA: TGTGCCAGCAGTGAACTTATGGCGGGTCCTGGGGGCTACACCTTC.

The genes are TRBV5-1 and TRBJ2-2, with D hard to call. V was cut by 5 bases and J by 3 bases, with 8 bases left in between. Germline V gene sequence: CDR1 SGHRS, CDR2 YFSETQ. This CDR3 comprises 13 residues. The CDR3 here is CASRFQDTGELFF. The CDR3 DNA reads as TGCGCCAGCAGATTCCAGGACACCGGGGAGCTGTTTTTT.

This rearrangement joins TRBV19 to TRBJ2-5; TRBD1 aligns across 7 bases. Trimming at V came to 1 base and at J to 5 bases, leaving 4 bases not matched to a gene. CDR1 and CDR2 from the germline V gene are LNHDA and SQIVND (reference sequence). The CDR3 has 14 amino acids. The CDR3: CASSIGQGKETQYF. CDR3 DNA: TGTGCCAGTAGTATAGGACAGGGCAAGGAGACCCAGTACTTC. The full variable domain, in which reference TRBV19 and TRBJ2-5 provide the parts outside the CDR3, is DGGITQSPKYLFRKEGQNVTLSCEQNLNHDAMYWYRQDPGQGLRLIYYSQIVNDFQKGDIAEGYSVSREKKESFPLTVTSAQKNPTAFYLCASSIGQGKETQYFGPGTRLLVL.

The sample holds one count of this clone. The chain links TRBV5-1 to TRBJ1-2; TRBD1 might be the D (5 bases). Germline CDR1 SGHRS, CDR2 YFSETQ. The V and J ends lost 4 bases and 6 bases respectively, with 10 bases between them. The CDR3 runs 12 residues. The CDR3, as DNA: TGCGCCAGCAGCCCAGGGACGGATGGCTACACCTTC. Translated, it gives CASSPGTDGYTF. Drawing the rest from reference TRBV5-1 and TRBJ1-2, the complete variable domain is KAGVTQTPRYLIKTRGQQVTLSCSPISGHRSVSWYQQTPGQGLQFLFEYFSETQRNKGNFPGRFSGRQFSNSRSEMNVSTLELGDSALYLCASSPGTDGYTFGSGTRLTVV.

The J gene is TRBJ2-3, the V gene TRBV7-2; 10 bases are a match to TRBD2. J was trimmed by 4 bases and V by 3 bases; bases with no gene match: 4. Germline CDR1 reads SGHTA; CDR2 reads FQGNSA. This CDR3 is built from 15 residues. The CDR3: CASSFQRGGPDTQYF. DNA of the CDR3: TGTGCCAGCAGCTTCCAGCGGGGGGGCCCAGATACGCAGTATTTT. The complete variable domain, with remaining parts taken from reference TRBV7-2 and TRBJ2-3, reads GAGVSQSPSNKVTEKGKDVELRCDPISGHTALYWYRQSLGQGLEFLIYFQGNSAPDKSGLPSDRFSAERTGGSVSTLTIQRTQQEDSAVYLCASSFQRGGPDTQYFGPGTRLTVL.

The chain employs TRBV10-3 and TRBJ1-1; no definite D call. V was shortened by 2 bases and J by 2 bases, with 6 bases between the two germline ends. CDR3 size: 13 residues. Per the germline V gene, CDR1 is ENHRY and CDR2 is SYGVKD. The CDR3 loop reads CAISEDFNTEAFF. The CDR3 DNA reads TGTGCCATCAGTGAGGACTTCAACACTGAAGCTTTCTTT.

The chain combines TRBV15 with TRBJ1-1; maybe TRBD1 (6 bases). The CDR3 is 15 residues long. CDR1 is LNHNV, CDR2 YYDKDF, per germline (reference sequence). Trimming took 5 bases from V and 0 from J, leaving 13 bases between them. The CDR3 bases are TGTGCCACCAGCTTTCCCAGGGGCATGAACACTGAAGCTTTCTTT. It specifies CATSFPRGMNTEAFF. The variable domain in full, completed from reference TRBV15 and TRBJ1-1, reads DAMVIQNPRYQVTQFGKPVTLSCSQTLNHNVMYWYQQKSSQAPKLLFHYYDKDFNNEADTPDNFQSRRPNTSFCFLDIRSPGLGDTAMYLCATSFPRGMNTEAFFGQGTRLTVV.

The V call is TRBV7-7, the J call TRBJ2-2; D remains ambiguous. The CDR3 sequence is 14 residues long. The ends were cut back, 1 base at V and 3 bases at J, with 6 bases in the middle. Germline V gene sequence: CDR1 SSHAT, CDR2 FNYEAQ (reference sequence). The CDR3 spells CASSLERDTGELFF. In DNA, the CDR3 is TGTGCCAGCAGCTTAGAAAGGGACACCGGGGAGCTGTTTTTT.

The sample holds one count of this clone. This chain joins TRBV2 and TRBJ1-1; D might be TRBD1 (5 bases). Germline V CDR1 and CDR2: SNHLY, FYNNEI. CDR3 size: 15 residues. With 3 bases removed from V and 4 bases from J, the gap between germline ends came to 15 bases. The chain's CDR3 is CASSDLGPWITEAFF. CDR3 bases: TGTGCCAGCAGTGATCTGGGACCTTGGATCACTGAAGCTTTCTTT.

The chain combines TRBV4-1 with TRBJ1-1, with 9 bases aligning to TRBD1. Losses at the gene ends were 1 base for V and 4 bases for J; bases not matched to a gene: 10. CDR3 length: 17 amino acids. CDR1 is MGHRA, CDR2 YSYEKL, per germline. This CDR3 is CASSQVGTGGASTEAFF. The DNA for the CDR3 is TGCGCCAGCAGCCAAGTAGGAACAGGGGGCGCGAGCACTGAAGCTTTCTTT.

V gene TRBV7-2 combines with J gene TRBJ2-3; 12 bases are a match to TRBD2. Germline CDR1 is SGHTA and CDR2 is FQGNSA. Losses at the gene ends were 6 bases for V and 5 bases for J; bases not matched to a gene: 6. This CDR3 contains 15 residues. Here the CDR3 reads CASRLTSGGGDTQYF. The CDR3 DNA reads as TGTGCCAGCAGGTTGACTAGCGGGGGCGGAGATACGCAGTATTTT.

This chain joins TRBV6-5 and TRBJ2-1; 11 nucleotides line up with TRBD2. CDR3 length equals 15 residues. Germline loops: CDR1 MNHEY, CDR2 SVGAGI. J lost 3 bases, V lost 8 bases, and 6 bases had no gene match. The CDR3 reads CASSKTSGDYNEQFF. For the CDR3, the DNA is TGTGCCAGCTCTAAGACTAGCGGGGACTACAATGAGCAGTTCTTC.

The gene calls are TRBV6-5 and TRBJ1-6; D is possibly TRBD1 (5 bases). Trimming removed 6 bases from V and 7 bases from J, with 10 bases in between. The CDR3 has 13 amino acids. In germline, CDR1 is MNHEY, CDR2 SVGAGI. CDR3: CASRGGVNSPLHF. The DNA of the CDR3 is TGTGCCAGCAGAGGAGGGGTGAATTCACCCCTCCACTTT.

The V and J genes are TRBV27 and TRBJ2-1, with TRBD1 identical over 9 bases. The V gene's germline CDR1 is MNHEY and CDR2 SMNVEV (reference sequence). The CDR3 is made up of 16 amino acids. V lost 0 bases and J lost 7; bases outside the gene matches: 7. As DNA, the CDR3 is TGTGCCAGCAGTTTATCGTGGGGACAGGGATCGAATGAGCAGTTCTTC. Its translation: CASSLSWGQGSNEQFF.

This clone came up a few times. CDR3 region: CASSAQGNTEAFF. The DNA of the CDR3 is TGTGCCAGCAGCGCACAGGGAAACACTGAAGCTTTCTTT. The chain combines TRBV7-3 with TRBJ1-1, with D perhaps matching TRBD1 (6 bases). V gave up 5 bases and J gave up 2 bases, with 9 bases separating them. Looked up from germline, CDR1 is SGHTA and CDR2 is FQGTGA. The CDR3 runs to 13 residues.

This clone was detected only a few times. The V gene is TRBV7-2, the J gene TRBJ2-1, with 9 bases lining up with TRBD2. The CDR3 totals 15 residues. Trimming took 6 bases from V and 4 from J; bases not matched to a gene: 7. Germline CDR1 is SGHTA and CDR2 is FQGNSA. The CDR3 spells CASSSGGGAYNEQFF. Written as DNA, the CDR3 is TGTGCCAGCAGTTCGGGCGGGGGGGCATACAATGAGCAGTTCTTC. Full variable domain (missing parts from reference TRBV7-2 and TRBJ2-1): GAGVSQSPSNKVTEKGKDVELRCDPISGHTALYWYRQSLGQGLEFLIYFQGNSAPDKSGLPSDRFSAERTGGSVSTLTIQRTQQEDSAVYLCASSSGGGAYNEQFFGPGTRLTVL.

This rearrangement joins TRBV11-3 to TRBJ1-1; 12 bases align to TRBD1. Per the germline V gene, CDR1 is SGHNT and CDR2 is YENEEA. V shed 5 bases and J 6 bases; nucleotides not matched to a gene: 10. CDR3 length: 16 amino acids. In DNA, the CDR3 is TGTGCCAGCAGCCGTGGGGGGACAGGGGGCCGGGCTGAAGCTTTCTTT. It yields the protein CASSRGGTGGRAEAFF.

This clone was seen just once. This chain uses TRBV6-1 with TRBJ2-7; 7 bases match TRBD1. Looked up from germline, CDR1 is MNHNS and CDR2 is SASEGT. The ends lost 1 base at V and 13 bases at J; junction bases unmatched: 7. The CDR3 has 12 residues. CDR3 residues: CASSEGRDSGYF. CDR3 bases: TGTGCCAGCAGTGAAGGAAGGGACAGTGGATACTTC.

The chain links TRBV9 to TRBJ2-7; D might be TRBD2 (6 bases). CDR1 and CDR2 (germline): SGDLS, YYNGEE. V lost 0 bases, J lost 4 bases, and 14 bases lay in between. This CDR3 contains 15 residues. The DNA of the CDR3 is TGTGCCAGCAGCGTAGGGGAGGCCGGCGAGTACGAGCAGTACTTC. It encodes CASSVGEAGEYEQYF.

The V call is TRBV4-2, the J call TRBJ1-2; D ambiguous. CDR1 LGHNA and CDR2 YNFKEQ come from the germline V gene. CDR3 length equals 13 residues. Trimming stripped 4 bases from V and 3 bases from J, with 9 bases between. CDR3 coding DNA: TGTGCCAGCAGCCGCTCGACGGACTATGGCTACACCTTC. Translating it yields CASSRSTDYGYTF.

This clone has only one observation. This chain connects TRBV6-1 to TRBJ1-5; 12 bases are a match to TRBD1. This CDR3 region has 17 residues. CDR1 and CDR2 (germline): MNHNS, SASEGT. V was pared by 4 bases and J by 1 base, with 5 bases of the junction left unmatched. CDR3 in DNA: TGTGCCAGCAGTGCCGGGACAGGGGGCGGAAGCAATCAGCCCCAGCATTTT. It codes for CASSAGTGGGSNQPQHF.